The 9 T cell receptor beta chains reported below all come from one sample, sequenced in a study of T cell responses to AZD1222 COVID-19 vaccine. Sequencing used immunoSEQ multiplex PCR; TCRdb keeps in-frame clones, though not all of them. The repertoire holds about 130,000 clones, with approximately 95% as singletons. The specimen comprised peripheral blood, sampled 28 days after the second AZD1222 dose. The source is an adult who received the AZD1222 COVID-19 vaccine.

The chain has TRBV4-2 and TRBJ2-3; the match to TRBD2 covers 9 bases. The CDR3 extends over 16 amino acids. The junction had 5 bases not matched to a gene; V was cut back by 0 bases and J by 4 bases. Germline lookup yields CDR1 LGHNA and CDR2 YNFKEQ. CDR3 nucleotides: TGTGCCAGCAGCCAAGAAGCGGGGGGAGGGGCAGATACGCAGTATTTT. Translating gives CASSQEAGGGADTQYF.

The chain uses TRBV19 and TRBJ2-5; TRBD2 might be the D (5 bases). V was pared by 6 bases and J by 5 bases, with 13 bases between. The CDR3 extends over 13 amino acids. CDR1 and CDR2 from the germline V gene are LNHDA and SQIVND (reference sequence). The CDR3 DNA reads TGTGCCAGTAGACCGGTGGGAGTGGAGACCCAGTACTTC. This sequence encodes CASRPVGVETQYF.

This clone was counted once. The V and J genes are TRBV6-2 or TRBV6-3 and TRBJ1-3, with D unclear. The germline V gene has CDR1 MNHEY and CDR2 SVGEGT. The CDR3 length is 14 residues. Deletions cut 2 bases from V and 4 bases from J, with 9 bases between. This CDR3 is CASSYRRDGNTIYF. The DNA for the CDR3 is TGTGCCAGCAGTTACAGGAGAGACGGAAACACCATATATTTT.

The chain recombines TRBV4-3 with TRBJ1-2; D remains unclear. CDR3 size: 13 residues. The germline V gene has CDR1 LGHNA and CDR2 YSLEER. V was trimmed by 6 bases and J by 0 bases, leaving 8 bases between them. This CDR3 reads CASSIAPNYGYTF. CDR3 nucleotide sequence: TGCGCCAGCAGTATCGCACCTAACTATGGCTACACCTTC.

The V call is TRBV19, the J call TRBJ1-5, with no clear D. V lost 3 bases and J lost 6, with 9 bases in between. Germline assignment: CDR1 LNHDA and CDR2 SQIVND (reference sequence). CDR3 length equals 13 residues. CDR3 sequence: CASSISGVQPQHF. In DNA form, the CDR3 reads TGTGCCAGTAGTATCTCCGGTGTTCAGCCCCAGCATTTT.

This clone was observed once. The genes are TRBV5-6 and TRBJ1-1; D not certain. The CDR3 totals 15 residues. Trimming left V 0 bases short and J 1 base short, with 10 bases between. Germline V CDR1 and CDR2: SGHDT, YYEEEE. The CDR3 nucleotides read TGTGCCAGCAGCTTGGCGGGCGTTCGGAACACTGAAGCTTTCTTT. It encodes CASSLAGVRNTEAFF.

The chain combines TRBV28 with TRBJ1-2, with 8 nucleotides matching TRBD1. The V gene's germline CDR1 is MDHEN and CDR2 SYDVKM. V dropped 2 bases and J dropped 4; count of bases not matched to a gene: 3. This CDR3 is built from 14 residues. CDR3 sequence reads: CASSLTGGSYGYTF. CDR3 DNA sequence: TGTGCCAGCAGTTTAACAGGGGGTTCCTATGGCTACACCTTC.

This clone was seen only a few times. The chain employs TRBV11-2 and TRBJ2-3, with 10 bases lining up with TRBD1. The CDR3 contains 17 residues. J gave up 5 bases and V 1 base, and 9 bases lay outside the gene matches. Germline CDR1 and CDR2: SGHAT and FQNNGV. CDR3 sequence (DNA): TGTGCCAGCAGCTTAGGTTTATGGGACAGGGGAGGAGATACGCAGTATTTT. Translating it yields CASSLGLWDRGGDTQYF.

The DNA for the CDR3 is TGCGCCAGCAGACAGAACAATTCACCCCTCCACTTT. It specifies CASRQNNSPLHF. The gene calls are TRBV5-1 and TRBJ1-6; D is ambiguous. This CDR3 is 12 amino acids long. With 5 bases removed from V and 7 bases from J, the gap between germline ends came to 7 bases. CDR1 is SGHRS and CDR2 is YFSETQ in the germline V gene.